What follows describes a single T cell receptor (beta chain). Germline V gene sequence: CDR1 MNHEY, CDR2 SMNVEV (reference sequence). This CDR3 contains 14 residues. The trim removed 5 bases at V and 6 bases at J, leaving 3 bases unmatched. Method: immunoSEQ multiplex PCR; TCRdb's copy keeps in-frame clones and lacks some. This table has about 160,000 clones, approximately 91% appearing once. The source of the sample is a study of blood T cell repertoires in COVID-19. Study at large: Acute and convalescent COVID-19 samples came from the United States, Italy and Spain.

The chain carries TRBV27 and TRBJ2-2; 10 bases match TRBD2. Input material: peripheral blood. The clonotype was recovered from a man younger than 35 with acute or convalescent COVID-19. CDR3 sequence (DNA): TGTGCCAGCAGTAGCGGGAGGGGAGCCGGGGAGCTGTTTTTT. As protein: CASSSGRGAGELFF.